A single sample is the source of the 24 T cell receptor beta chains below, sequenced in a study of technical replicates of blood from several donors. Generated by immunoSEQ multiplex PCR, the TCRdb table keeps only in-frame clones and is missing some. The table shows about 100,000 clones, with 90% to 96% occurring only once. The specimen sequenced was T cells isolated from PBMCs. The receptors were sampled from a human donor in good health.

The rearrangement links TRBV7-6 to TRBJ2-5, with TRBD1 as a possible D gene (5 bases). The CDR3 runs to 14 residues. Germline V lookup: CDR1 SGHVS, CDR2 FNYEAQ. V shed 5 bases and J shed 3 bases, with 13 bases lying between them. The CDR3 DNA is TGTGCCAGCAGCCCTCCGACAGCTGAAGAGACCCAGTACTTC. The encoded protein is CASSPPTAEETQYF. The whole variable domain, remainder taken from reference TRBV7-6 and TRBJ2-5, is GAGVSQSPRYKVTKRGQDVALRCDPISGHVSLYWYRQALGQGPEFLTYFNYEAQQDKSGLPNDRFSAERPEGSISTLTIQRTEQRDSAMYRCASSPPTAEETQYFGPGTRLLVL.

This clone has just one count. V usage is TRBV5-1 and J usage is TRBJ2-2; 15 bases map to TRBD2. CDR1 is SGHRS, CDR2 YFSETQ, per germline. This CDR3 is built from 19 residues. The V segment lost 3 bases and the J segment 4 bases; nucleotides outside the gene matches: 10. The CDR3 DNA reads TGCGCCAGCAGCTCGCCTGGGACTAGCGGGAGGAGTACCACCGGGGAGCTGTTTTTT. Residues: CASSSPGTSGRSTTGELFF.

The chain combines TRBV5-5 with TRBJ1-2; TRBD1 matches at 12 bases. This CDR3 has 17 amino acids. V dropped 4 bases and J dropped 7; count of bases not matched to a gene: 14. The V gene's germline CDR1 is SGHKS and CDR2 YYEKEE (reference sequence). For the CDR3, the DNA is TGTGCCAGCAGCGCGGCTGCCGGGACAGGGGGCAGGCGTGGCTACACCTTC. This translates into CASSAAAGTGGRRGYTF.

V is TRBV6-5 and J is TRBJ1-6; D is uncertain. Trimming pared 8 bases from V and 3 bases from J, leaving 5 bases between. Germline CDR1 MNHEY, CDR2 SVGAGI. This CDR3 has 12 residues. The chain's CDR3 is CASSFYNSPLHF. The CDR3 region has the DNA TGTGCCAGCTCTTTCTATAATTCACCCCTCCACTTT.

The V gene is TRBV28, the J gene TRBJ1-1; perhaps TRBD1 as D (6 bases). CDR1 is MDHEN, CDR2 SYDVKM, per germline. The ends were cut back, 3 bases at V and 4 bases at J, with 24 bases in the middle. The CDR3 consists of 18 residues. The CDR3 spells CASSFRGATAGGGTEAFF. The CDR3 nucleotides read TGTGCCAGCAGTTTTCGGGGGGCCACCGCCGGGGGGGGCACTGAAGCTTTCTTT. Variable domain in full (rest from reference TRBV28 and TRBJ1-1): DVKVTQSSRYLVKRTGEKVFLECVQDMDHENMFWYRQDPGLGLRLIYFSYDVKMKEKGDIPEGYSVSREKKERFSLILESASTNQTSMYLCASSFRGATAGGGTEAFFGQGTRLTVV.

The chain links TRBV6-5 to TRBJ2-1, with 7 bases identical to TRBD2. V was clipped by 0 bases and J by 8 bases; unmatched bases: 4. The CDR3 has 14 amino acids. The V gene's germline CDR1 is MNHEY and CDR2 SVGAGI. The CDR3 region is CASSYSREFDEQFF. CDR3 DNA sequence: TGTGCCAGCAGTTACTCGCGGGAGTTTGATGAGCAGTTCTTC.

This clone showed up just once. The chain carries TRBV6-5 and TRBJ1-4; the D gene is possibly TRBD1 (6 bases). Germline V gene sequence: CDR1 MNHEY, CDR2 SVGAGI. The CDR3 extends over 14 amino acids. Trimming pared 0 bases from V and 5 bases from J, leaving 7 bases between. Here the CDR3 reads CASSYSGTNEKLFF. Here the CDR3 DNA reads TGTGCCAGCAGTTACTCGGGGACAAATGAAAAACTGTTTTTT.

This chain's CDR3 is CASRDYTGELFF. The CDR3 bases are TGTGCCAGCAGGGACTACACCGGGGAGCTGTTTTTT. This chain links TRBV6-1 with TRBJ2-2; D is perhaps TRBD2 (5 bases). Trimming removed 6 bases at V and 3 bases at J, with 5 bases between. CDR3 length equals 12 residues. Per germline, CDR1 MNHNS and CDR2 SASEGT.

The J gene is TRBJ2-7, the V gene TRBV7-2; tentative D call: TRBD2 (5 bases). There are 12 residues in the CDR3. Germline lookup yields CDR1 SGHTA and CDR2 FQGNSA. V was shortened by 3 bases and J by 4 bases, with 7 bases between the two germline ends. For the CDR3, the DNA is TGTGCCAGCAGCTTGGAGGTTTACGAGCAGTACTTC. Amino acid sequence: CASSLEVYEQYF.

The sample holds one count of this clone. The chain employs TRBV5-6 and TRBJ1-3, with unresolved D. Trimming removed 0 bases at V and 2 bases at J, with 9 bases between. The CDR3 is made up of 15 amino acids. Germline assignment: CDR1 SGHDT and CDR2 YYEEEE. The CDR3 protein is CASSLVPSAGNTIYF. DNA of the CDR3: TGTGCCAGCAGCTTGGTTCCGTCAGCTGGAAACACCATATATTTT.

This chain joins TRBV2 and TRBJ1-4; TRBD1 matches 7 bases. The J segment lost 7 bases and the V segment lost 1 base, leaving 9 bases of the junction unmatched. The CDR3 covers 16 residues. CDR1 is SNHLY, CDR2 FYNNEI, per germline. This CDR3 is CASSEGPTGVGEKLFF. CDR3 nucleotides: TGTGCCAGCAGTGAAGGGCCTACAGGGGTTGGTGAAAAACTGTTTTTT.

This chain connects TRBV5-4 to TRBJ2-1; D gene unclear. This CDR3 is built from 16 residues. The germline V gene has CDR1 SGHNT and CDR2 YYREEE (reference sequence). The ends were cut back, 2 bases at V and 0 bases at J, with 12 bases in the middle. The CDR3 region is CASSLSPVSSYNEQFF. CDR3 coding DNA: TGTGCCAGCAGCTTAAGTCCCGTTAGCTCCTACAATGAGCAGTTCTTC.

The chain joins TRBV28 to TRBJ2-3; 15 bases line up with TRBD2. The germline V gene has CDR1 MDHEN and CDR2 SYDVKM. The CDR3 loop spans 20 amino acids. After removal of 5 bases from V and 4 bases from J, the junction contained 16 bases not matched to a gene. CDR3: CASSRPGLAGGEFGADTQYF. The DNA for the CDR3 is TGTGCCAGCAGTCGTCCGGGACTAGCGGGAGGTGAATTCGGCGCAGATACGCAGTATTTT. The variable domain in full, with the rest retrieved from reference TRBV28 and TRBJ2-3, is DVKVTQSSRYLVKRTGEKVFLECVQDMDHENMFWYRQDPGLGLRLIYFSYDVKMKEKGDIPEGYSVSREKKERFSLILESASTNQTSMYLCASSRPGLAGGEFGADTQYFGPGTRLTVL.

The rearrangement uses TRBV15 and TRBJ1-3; no firm D call. CDR1 and CDR2 (germline): LNHNV, YYDKDF (reference sequence). Trimming took off 3 bases at V and 0 bases at J, with 9 bases between the two ends. The CDR3 runs to 15 residues. DNA for the CDR3: TGTGCCACCAGCAGGTCAGGATTCTCTGGAAACACCATATATTTT. This encodes CATSRSGFSGNTIYF. The variable domain in full, completed from reference TRBV15 and TRBJ1-3, reads DAMVIQNPRYQVTQFGKPVTLSCSQTLNHNVMYWYQQKSSQAPKLLFHYYDKDFNNEADTPDNFQSRRPNTSFCFLDIRSPGLGDTAMYLCATSRSGFSGNTIYFGEGSWLTVV.

The V gene is TRBV19, the J gene TRBJ2-3, with a weak D call TRBD1 (5 bases). The CDR3 totals 12 residues. Between the trimmed V and J ends, which lost 5 bases and 4 bases, there was a span of 7 bases. Germline-derived CDR1 and CDR2 are LNHDA and SQIVND (reference sequence). In DNA, the CDR3 is TGTGCCAGTAGTCCCAGGGCAGATACGCAGTATTTT. Its protein product is CASSPRADTQYF.

Only one count was recorded for this clone. The CDR3: CASSPLVLGRSFRPLDTQYF. The DNA of the CDR3 is TGTGCCAGCAGCCCCCTGGTCCTGGGGCGAAGTTTTAGGCCGTTAGATACGCAGTATTTT. This chain joins TRBV9 and TRBJ2-3, with D tentatively TRBD1 (5 bases). With 4 bases removed from V and 5 bases from J, the gap between germline ends came to 32 bases. The CDR3 has 20 residues. Germline V CDR1 and CDR2: SGDLS, YYNGEE.

V usage is TRBV28 and J usage is TRBJ1-2; 8 bases agree with TRBD1. CDR1 and CDR2 (germline): MDHEN, SYDVKM. The J segment lost 6 bases and the V segment lost 1 base, leaving 7 bases of the junction unmatched. The CDR3 has 15 residues. CDR3 coding DNA: TGTGCCAGCAGTTTATACAACAGGGGGTTAGATGGCTACACCTTC. It codes for CASSLYNRGLDGYTF.

This clone was counted once. V gene TRBV5-1 combines with J gene TRBJ1-4, with TRBD1 matching 7 bases. Per germline, CDR1 SGHRS and CDR2 YFSETQ. This CDR3 comprises 13 residues. The V and J ends lost 3 bases and 10 bases, in that order; junction bases with no gene match: 6. The CDR3 here is CASSSGGGGKLFF. The CDR3 coding sequence is TGCGCCAGCAGCTCAGGGGGTGGCGGAAAACTGTTTTTT.

This rearrangement joins TRBV7-2 to TRBJ1-6; TRBD1 matches at 8 bases. The junction had 6 bases not matched to a gene; V was cut back by 5 bases and J by 6 bases. The length of the CDR3 is 15 residues. CDR1 SGHTA and CDR2 FQGNSA come from the germline V gene. The CDR3 DNA follows: TGTGCCAGCAGCCTGTGGACAGGGTCTAATTCACCCCTCCACTTT. This sequence encodes CASSLWTGSNSPLHF.

The gene calls are TRBV18 and TRBJ1-5; D gene unclear. V gave up 0 bases and J gave up 4 bases, with 10 bases separating them. Germline V gives CDR1 KGHSH, CDR2 LQKENI. This CDR3 has 15 residues. The CDR3 spells CASSPPRPQNQPQHF. Written as DNA, the CDR3 is TGTGCCAGCTCACCACCGAGGCCGCAGAATCAGCCCCAGCATTTT.

The rearrangement links TRBV5-1 to TRBJ1-2; D unclear. The V gene's germline CDR1 is SGHRS and CDR2 YFSETQ. The V end lost 2 bases, the J end lost 6 bases, and 14 bases lay between the germline ends. The CDR3 runs to 14 residues. As DNA, the CDR3 is TGCGCCAGCAGCTTCGAGGTTCCTATCCATGGCTACACCTTC. It codes for CASSFEVPIHGYTF.

This chain links TRBV10-3 with TRBJ2-1, with D perhaps matching TRBD2 (6 bases). This CDR3 contains 16 residues. Germline loops: CDR1 ENHRY, CDR2 SYGVKD. V was pared by 5 bases and J by 0 bases, with 14 bases between. This CDR3 reads CAISSGTGSSYNEQFF. CDR3 sequence (DNA): TGTGCCATCAGTTCCGGGACTGGAAGCTCCTACAATGAGCAGTTCTTC.

Only one count was recorded for this clone. The chain is built from TRBV29-1 and TRBJ2-1; 10 nucleotides match TRBD1. Germline CDR1 and CDR2: SQVTM and ANQGSEA. V shed 4 bases and J 8 bases; nucleotides not matched to a gene: 17. The CDR3 has 17 residues. DNA of the CDR3: TGCAGCGTTGTACCCCCGACAGGGGGCGAGTTTAAGGATGAGCAGTTCTTC. This encodes CSVVPPTGGEFKDEQFF.

Regarding this clone: Its ends do not fully match the called genes, so a read error is possible. The chain couples TRBV29-1 to TRBJ2-5, with 7 bases matching TRBD1. The germline V gene has CDR1 SQVTM and CDR2 ANQGSEA. The CDR3 loop spans 12 amino acids. The CDR3 sequence is CSGIGGQEAQYF. CDR3 sequence (DNA): TGCAGCGGGATAGGGGGCCAAGAGGCCCAGTACTTC.